This T cell receptor beta chain stems from a study of T cell responses to AZD1222 COVID-19 vaccine. Study-wide points: Females outnumbered males among donors, who were mostly white British; clonal diversity was possibly underestimated. Once two AZD1222 doses were given, Spike-specific TCR breadth and depth went up. The study reported that nearly half of spike-specific TCRs target unmutated variant regions. AZD1222 recipients seropositive at baseline numbered only 5 to 7.

Profiling relied on immunoSEQ multiplex PCR, and the TCRdb table lists in-frame clones only, not all of them. The sample records 150,000 to 200,000 clones, around 87% being singletons. CDR1 and CDR2 (germline): MRHNA, SNTAGT. With 2 bases removed from V and 3 bases from J, the gap between germline ends came to 7 bases. The CDR3 has 14 amino acids. Points on this clone: Its antigen is unidentified.

Sequences were derived from peripheral blood, sampled on day 0 of MenACWY control vaccination. The chain uses TRBV6-4 and TRBJ2-2; D not resolved. The TCR comes from an adult in good health. This CDR3 reads CASSDLTDTGELFF. In DNA, the CDR3 is TGTGCCAGCAGTGACCTGACCGACACCGGGGAGCTGTTTTTT.